Listed here are 13 T cell receptor beta chains from one sample, sequenced in a study of blood T cell repertoires in COVID-19. Libraries were prepared by immunoSEQ multiplex PCR; TCRdb keeps only in-frame clonotypes and omits some of them. The sample contains fewer than 250,000 clones, approximately 80% of which appear only once. Source material: peripheral blood. The receptor source for this set is a woman in her seventies with acute or convalescent COVID-19.

CDR3: CAWDLQGDTGELFF. CDR3 DNA sequence: TGTGCCTGGGACCTACAGGGAGACACCGGGGAGCTGTTTTTT. The chain uses TRBV30 and TRBJ2-2, with D perhaps TRBD1 (6 bases). This CDR3 contains 14 residues. Trimming stripped 5 bases from V and 3 bases from J, with 13 bases between. The V gene's germline CDR1 is GTSNPN and CDR2 SVGIG (reference sequence).

This clone has a handful of counts. The chain recombines TRBV19 with TRBJ2-1; 7 bases fit TRBD2. The CDR3 sequence is 16 residues long. Germline V lookup: CDR1 LNHDA, CDR2 SQIVND (reference sequence). J lost 0 bases, V lost 5 bases, and 7 bases had no gene match. CDR3 sequence: CASSGGVASSYNEQFF. CDR3 in DNA: TGTGCCAGTAGTGGGGGGGTCGCGAGCTCCTACAATGAGCAGTTCTTC.

The rearrangement links TRBV6-5 to TRBJ1-1, with D possibly TRBD1 on 6 matching bases. Germline V lookup: CDR1 MNHEY, CDR2 SVGAGI. V lost 6 bases and J 0 bases, leaving 11 bases between the germline ends. CDR3 size: 14 residues. The DNA of the CDR3 is TGTGCCAGCAGCACAGGGACCTTGAACACTGAAGCTTTCTTT. Translated, it gives CASSTGTLNTEAFF.

This clone turned up a few times. The rearrangement uses TRBV24-1 and TRBJ2-2; no definite D call. Trimming took off 3 bases at V and 8 bases at J, with 12 bases between the two ends. CDR3 length: 14 residues. CDR1 is KGHDR and CDR2 is SFDVKD in the germline V gene. Here the CDR3 reads CATSDSVLAGELFF. The CDR3 DNA follows: TGTGCCACCAGTGATAGCGTCCTCGCTGGGGAGCTGTTTTTT.

V is TRBV7-9 and J is TRBJ1-5, with D possibly TRBD1 on 6 matching bases. V lost 2 bases to trimming and J lost 4 bases, with 12 bases between them. The CDR3 extends over 15 amino acids. The germline V gene encodes CDR1 SEHNR and CDR2 FQNEAQ (reference sequence). The CDR3 nucleotides read TGTGCCAGCAGCTTATCGGGGACAATGAATCAGCCCCAGCATTTT. Protein: CASSLSGTMNQPQHF.

The CDR3 sequence is CASTEPDRPNYGYTF. DNA for the CDR3: TGTGCCAGCACCGAACCGGACAGGCCTAACTATGGCTACACCTTC. The J gene is TRBJ1-2, the V gene TRBV28, with 7 bases fitting TRBD1. This CDR3 has 15 amino acids. V shed 7 bases and J 0 bases; nucleotides not matched to a gene: 8. Germline CDR1 and CDR2: MDHEN and SYDVKM.

For the CDR3, the DNA is TGTGCCAGCAGCCTCCCAGGGGGAGCGAACACTGAAGCTTTCTTT. Translation gives CASSLPGGANTEAFF. This chain connects TRBV6-6 to TRBJ1-1, with 7 bases fitting TRBD1. The V segment lost 6 bases and the J segment 1 base; nucleotides outside the gene matches: 8. The CDR3 contains 15 residues. Germline lookup yields CDR1 MNHNY and CDR2 SVGAGI (reference sequence).

Worth noting for this clone: Other DNA sequences in the sample encode the same CDR3. The chain joins TRBV6-5 to TRBJ2-5, with 9 bases fitting TRBD1. With V trimmed by 6 bases and J by 4 bases, 0 bases remained unmatched. The CDR3 covers 12 residues. Per the germline V gene, CDR1 is MNHEY and CDR2 is SVGAGI. The CDR3 protein is CASRGQGETQYF. The CDR3 region has the DNA TGTGCCAGCAGGGGACAGGGAGAGACCCAGTACTTC.

The V and J genes are TRBV2 and TRBJ1-2; D call uncertain. The germline gives CDR1 SNHLY, CDR2 FYNNEI. The CDR3 sequence is 12 residues long. The V and J ends lost 6 bases and 4 bases respectively, with 9 bases between them. CDR3 loop: CASSTASYGYTF. The CDR3 nucleotides read TGTGCCAGCAGCACAGCATCCTATGGCTACACCTTC.

The chain recombines TRBV5-1 with TRBJ1-1, with 8 bases lining up with TRBD1. The length of the CDR3 is 17 residues. J lost 5 bases, V lost 4 bases, and 16 bases had no gene match. Germline-derived CDR1 and CDR2 are SGHRS and YFSETQ. The CDR3 DNA is TGCGCCAGCAGCCCGGTGGATGCAGGACAGGGAGGAACTGAAGCTTTCTTT. The encoded protein is CASSPVDAGQGGTEAFF.

This sequence joins TRBV5-1 and TRBJ2-7; 7 nucleotides agree with TRBD2. Unmatched junction bases numbered 12, after V lost 3 bases and J lost 6 bases. Germline lookup yields CDR1 SGHRS and CDR2 YFSETQ. The CDR3 has 15 amino acids. CDR3 in amino acids: CASSWGGRLLSEQYF. The CDR3 DNA reads TGCGCCAGCAGCTGGGGGGGACGGTTGCTGAGCGAGCAGTACTTC.

The table lists this clone with a count of one. This chain connects TRBV4-1 to TRBJ2-4, with D possibly TRBD1 on 6 matching bases. CDR3 length: 16 amino acids. Looked up from germline, CDR1 is MGHRA and CDR2 is YSYEKL. V shed 2 bases and J shed 7 bases, with 18 bases lying between them. CDR3 protein: CASSQTADSRPNIQYF. The CDR3 DNA reads as TGCGCCAGCAGCCAAACCGCGGACAGTCGGCCCAACATTCAGTACTTC.

V and J are TRBV6-2 or TRBV6-3 and TRBJ2-1; TRBD2 matches 8 bases. This CDR3 is built from 15 residues. With V trimmed by 5 bases and J by 8 bases, 11 bases remained unmatched. Germline CDR1 MNHEY, CDR2 SVGEGT. CDR3 nucleotide sequence: TGTGCCAGCAGTGACGGAGTAGCGGGGAGGCATGAGCAGTTCTTC. Amino acid sequence: CASSDGVAGRHEQFF.